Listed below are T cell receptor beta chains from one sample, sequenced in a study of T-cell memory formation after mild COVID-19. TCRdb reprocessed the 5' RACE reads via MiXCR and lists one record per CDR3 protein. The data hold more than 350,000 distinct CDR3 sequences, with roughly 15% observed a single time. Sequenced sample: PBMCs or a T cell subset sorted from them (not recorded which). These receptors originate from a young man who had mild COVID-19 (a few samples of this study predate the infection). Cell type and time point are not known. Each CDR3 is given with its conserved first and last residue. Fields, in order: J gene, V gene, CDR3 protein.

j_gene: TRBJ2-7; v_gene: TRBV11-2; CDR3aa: CASRAGRGGRVSYEQYF
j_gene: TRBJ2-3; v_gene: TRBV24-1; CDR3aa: CATSGLQGQDTQYF
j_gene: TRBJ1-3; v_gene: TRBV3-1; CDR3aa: CASSHGSRSGNTIYF
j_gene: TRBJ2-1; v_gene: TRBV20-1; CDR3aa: CSARKDRPSSYNEQFF
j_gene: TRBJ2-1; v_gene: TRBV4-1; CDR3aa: CASGTEGTYNEQFF
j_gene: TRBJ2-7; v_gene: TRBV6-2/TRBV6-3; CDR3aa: CASSTDRGNNYEQYF
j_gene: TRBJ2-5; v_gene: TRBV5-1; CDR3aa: CASSLKQTGWDETQYF
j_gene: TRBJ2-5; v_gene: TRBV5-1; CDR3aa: CASSLAGGLETQYF
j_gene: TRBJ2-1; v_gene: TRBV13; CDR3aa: CASSPRLAGVNNEQFF
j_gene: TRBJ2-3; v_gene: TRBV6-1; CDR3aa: CASSAGTSYSDTQYF
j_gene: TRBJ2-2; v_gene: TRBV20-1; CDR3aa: CSARTPGGQSTGELFF
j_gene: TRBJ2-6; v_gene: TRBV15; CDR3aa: CATSLSGQGANVLTF
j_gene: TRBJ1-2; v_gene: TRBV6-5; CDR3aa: CASTLRGAQGYGYTF
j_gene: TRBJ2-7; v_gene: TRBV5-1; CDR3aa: CASSNAYEQYF
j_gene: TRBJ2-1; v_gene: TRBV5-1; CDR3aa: CASSSSGRYNEQFF
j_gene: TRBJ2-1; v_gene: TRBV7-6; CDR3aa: CASSSLTDGNYNEQFF
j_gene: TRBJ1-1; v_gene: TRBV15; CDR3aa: CATTARGDDTEAFF
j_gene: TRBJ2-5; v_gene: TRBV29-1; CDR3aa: CSVDRGTETQYF
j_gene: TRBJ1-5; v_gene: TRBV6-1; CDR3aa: CASSDWQGSNQPQHF
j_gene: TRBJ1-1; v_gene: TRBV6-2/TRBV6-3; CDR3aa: CASSPWKRGAFF
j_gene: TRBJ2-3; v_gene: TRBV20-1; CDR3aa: CSARRRGGADTQYF
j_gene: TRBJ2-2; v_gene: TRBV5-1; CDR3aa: CASSLPSGGLDTGELFF
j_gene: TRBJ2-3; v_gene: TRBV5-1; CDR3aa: CASNRGTSTDTQYF
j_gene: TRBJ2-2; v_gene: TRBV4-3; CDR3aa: CASSHGVNTGELFF
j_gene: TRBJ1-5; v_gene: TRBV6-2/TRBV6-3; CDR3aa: CASSYPGGRNQPQHF
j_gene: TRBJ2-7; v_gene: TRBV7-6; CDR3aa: CASSPGGGRYEQYF
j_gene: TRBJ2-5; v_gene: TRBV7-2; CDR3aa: CASSPQWGLAGNQETQYF
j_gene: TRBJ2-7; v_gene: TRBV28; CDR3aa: CASTRDLPQQYF
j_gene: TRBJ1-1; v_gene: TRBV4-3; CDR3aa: CASSRQGGSNTEAFF
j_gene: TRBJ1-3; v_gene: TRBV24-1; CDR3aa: CATPGRVATLWRNTIYF
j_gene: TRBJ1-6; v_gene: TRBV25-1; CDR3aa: CASSAGTGESPLHF
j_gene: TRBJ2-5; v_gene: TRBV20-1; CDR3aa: CSAKLTGQETQYF
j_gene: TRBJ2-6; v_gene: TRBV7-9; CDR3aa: CASSSPTGVHSGANVLTF
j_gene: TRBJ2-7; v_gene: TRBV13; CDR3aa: CASSLGMAGSSYEQYF
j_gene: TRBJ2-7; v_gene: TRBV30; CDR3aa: CAANTRLYEQYF
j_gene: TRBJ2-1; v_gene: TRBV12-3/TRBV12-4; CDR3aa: CASSLFFGSEQFF
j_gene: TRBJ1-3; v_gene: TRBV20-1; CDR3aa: CSADPGLNSGNTIYF
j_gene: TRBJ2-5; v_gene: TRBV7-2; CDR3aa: CASSLAPSGARGTQYF
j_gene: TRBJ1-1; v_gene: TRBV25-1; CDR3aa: CASSGTGRDTEAFF
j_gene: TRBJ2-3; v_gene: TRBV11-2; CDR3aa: CASSSQGVLSTDTQYF
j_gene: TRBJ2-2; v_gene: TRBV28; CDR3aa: CASSSQTGAGKPGELFF
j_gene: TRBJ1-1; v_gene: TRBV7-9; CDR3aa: CASSQQGGGTEAFF
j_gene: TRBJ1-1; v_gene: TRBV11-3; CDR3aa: CASSLEWGKNTEAFF
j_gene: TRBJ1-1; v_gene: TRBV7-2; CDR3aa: CASSPYTSEAFF
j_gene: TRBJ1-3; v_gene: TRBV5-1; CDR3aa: CASSLGAGQVEDF
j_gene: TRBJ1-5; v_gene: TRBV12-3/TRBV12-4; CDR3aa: CASSRQSGDQPQHF
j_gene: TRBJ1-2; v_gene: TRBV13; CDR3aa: CASSPLGTPYGYTF
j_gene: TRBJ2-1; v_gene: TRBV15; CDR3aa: CATSRESDNEQFF
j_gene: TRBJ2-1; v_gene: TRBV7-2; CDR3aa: CASSLRLAAYNEQFF
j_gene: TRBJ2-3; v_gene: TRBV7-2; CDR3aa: CASSPYRTSTDTQYF
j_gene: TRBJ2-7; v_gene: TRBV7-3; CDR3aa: CASSLTASSYEQYF